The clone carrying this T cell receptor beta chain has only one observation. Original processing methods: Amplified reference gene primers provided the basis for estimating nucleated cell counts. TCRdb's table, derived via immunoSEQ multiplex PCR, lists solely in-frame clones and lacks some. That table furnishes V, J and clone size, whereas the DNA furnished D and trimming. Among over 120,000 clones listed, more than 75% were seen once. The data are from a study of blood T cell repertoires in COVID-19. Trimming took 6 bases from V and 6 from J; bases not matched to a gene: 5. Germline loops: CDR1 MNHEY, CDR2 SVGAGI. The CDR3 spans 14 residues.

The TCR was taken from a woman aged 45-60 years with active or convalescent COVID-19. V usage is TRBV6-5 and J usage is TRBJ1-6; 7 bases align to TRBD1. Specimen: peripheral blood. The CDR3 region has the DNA TGTGCCAGCAGGAGGGGGCAGGGTAATTCACCCCTCCACTTT. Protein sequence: CASRRGQGNSPLHF.